Shown below are 26 T cell receptor beta chains from a single sample sequenced in a study of cytomegalovirus exposure and HLA in healthy donors. Primers included in the PCR were 60 Vbeta and 13 Jbeta primers. Profiled with immunoSEQ multiplex PCR; TCRdb holds only in-frame clones, not every one. The data hold about 130,000 clones, with 73% observed a single time. Sequencing input: PBMCs. These receptors all stem from a man aged 60 to 75 in good health and CMV-seropositive.

The chain carries TRBV9 and TRBJ2-1; D not certain. Trimming stripped 0 bases from V and 7 bases from J, with 11 bases between. The CDR3 is 14 amino acids. Germline CDR1 SGDLS, CDR2 YYNGEE. CDR3 in DNA: TGTGCCAGCAGCGTAGACGGCTTCGGGAATGAGCAGTTCTTC. Its protein product is CASSVDGFGNEQFF. Full variable domain (missing parts from reference TRBV9 and TRBJ2-1): DSGVTQTPKHLITATGQRVTLRCSPRSGDLSVYWYQQSLDQGLQFLIQYYNGEERAKGNILERFSAQQFPDLHSELNLSSLELGDSALYFCASSVDGFGNEQFFGPGTRLTVL.

The rearrangement links TRBV28 to TRBJ2-1; tentatively, D is TRBD1 (6 bases). This CDR3 comprises 14 residues. Germline values: CDR1 MDHEN, CDR2 SYDVKM. The ends were cut back, 5 bases at V and 3 bases at J, with 11 bases in the middle. The CDR3 loop is CASSLPDSYNEQFF. CDR3 coding DNA: TGTGCCAGCAGTCTACCGGACAGCTACAATGAGCAGTTCTTC.

The rearrangement links TRBV6-4 to TRBJ1-1; 9 bases are shared with TRBD1. CDR1 is MRHNA, CDR2 SNTAGT, per germline. The ends lost 6 bases at V and 4 bases at J; junction bases unmatched: 6. The CDR3 is made up of 14 amino acids. The CDR3, as DNA: TGTGCCAGCAGCGCGGACAGGGGAAGCACTGAAGCTTTCTTT. Residues: CASSADRGSTEAFF.

This chain links TRBV6-5 with TRBJ1-2, with TRBD1 matching 9 bases. Trimming removed 6 bases from V and 8 bases from J; junction bases left unmatched: 7. Germline lookup yields CDR1 MNHEY and CDR2 SVGAGI. The CDR3 covers 13 residues. The DNA for the CDR3 is TGTGCCAGCAGCAAACAGGGGGCTCGGGGCTACACCTTC. Translating it yields CASSKQGARGYTF.

The V call is TRBV4-1, the J call TRBJ2-3, with D perhaps TRBD1 (7 bases). V was clipped by 0 bases and J by 4 bases, with 14 bases between them. This CDR3 contains 16 residues. Germline CDR1 reads MGHRA; CDR2 reads YSYEKL. Here the CDR3 DNA reads TGCGCCAGCAGCCAAGATGGAGGGGGCCTGGCAGATACGCAGTATTTT. Amino acid sequence: CASSQDGGGLADTQYF.

The V and J genes are TRBV10-3 and TRBJ1-2; 7 bases match TRBD1. Germline V lookup: CDR1 ENHRY, CDR2 SYGVKD. The CDR3 is 15 amino acids. Trimming cost V 1 base and J 4 bases; bases outside gene matches: 6. CDR3 residues: CAISEWRDSTYGYTF. In DNA, the CDR3 is TGTGCCATCAGTGAGTGGCGGGACAGTACCTATGGCTACACCTTC.

This chain connects TRBV5-1 to TRBJ2-4; 8 bases are a match to TRBD2. Germline-derived CDR1 and CDR2 are SGHRS and YFSETQ. The trim removed 4 bases at V and 3 bases at J, leaving 6 bases unmatched. This CDR3 spans 15 amino acids. CDR3 region: CASSIGGAVKNIQYF. The DNA of the CDR3 is TGCGCCAGCAGCATCGGGGGGGCTGTCAAAAACATTCAGTACTTC.

The rearrangement uses TRBV28 and TRBJ2-5; a possible D gene is TRBD2 (6 bases). CDR1 is MDHEN, CDR2 SYDVKM, per germline. There are 15 residues in the CDR3. Deletions cut 0 bases from V and 5 bases from J, with 13 bases between. CDR3 bases: TGTGCCAGCAGTTTATGGGCGGGGTGGGGGGAGACCCAGTACTTC. It specifies CASSLWAGWGETQYF.

This chain joins TRBV30 and TRBJ2-2; the match to TRBD2 covers 9 bases. Germline values: CDR1 GTSNPN, CDR2 SVGIG (reference sequence). The CDR3 contains 16 residues. The V gene end was trimmed by 1 base and the J gene end by 5 bases; junction bases not matched to a gene: 8. The CDR3 here is CAWSAGGAGGTGELFF. DNA of the CDR3: TGTGCCTGGAGTGCCGGAGGAGCGGGGGGTACCGGGGAGCTGTTTTTT.

The chain recombines TRBV9 with TRBJ2-5; D is unclear. Trimming left V 4 bases short and J 2 bases short, with 9 bases between. The germline V gene has CDR1 SGDLS and CDR2 YYNGEE. The CDR3 is 13 residues long. CDR3 residues: CASSPRLQETQYF. The CDR3 DNA is TGTGCCAGCAGCCCCCGACTTCAAGAGACCCAGTACTTC.

In this sample, this clone turned up a few times. The genes are TRBV28 and TRBJ2-7; 11 nucleotides align to TRBD2. J gave up 1 base and V 4 bases, and 6 bases lay outside the gene matches. CDR1 and CDR2 from the germline V gene are MDHEN and SYDVKM. This CDR3 spans 16 amino acids. CDR3: CASSSPGLAASYEQYF. CDR3 nucleotides: TGTGCCAGCAGTTCCCCGGGACTAGCGGCTTCCTACGAGCAGTACTTC.

The genes are TRBV4-1 and TRBJ1-1; D is possibly TRBD1 (6 bases). The CDR3 contains 15 residues. Trimming stripped 3 bases from V and 10 bases from J, with 21 bases between. CDR1 is MGHRA and CDR2 is YSYEKL in the germline V gene. CDR3 amino acids: CASSHPAGGLPGAFF. The CDR3 nucleotides are TGCGCCAGCAGCCACCCGGCGGGGGGCCTCCCCGGAGCTTTCTTT.

V and J are TRBV7-3 and TRBJ2-2, with D unresolved. Germline values: CDR1 SGHTA, CDR2 FQGTGA. Trimming left V 1 base short and J 3 bases short, with 12 bases between. The CDR3 runs 16 residues. The CDR3 sequence: CASSLNWVSDTGELFF. The CDR3 nucleotides read TGTGCCAGCAGCTTAAATTGGGTCAGCGACACCGGGGAGCTGTTTTTT.

V gene TRBV29-1 combines with J gene TRBJ2-2; no definite D call. This CDR3 region has 12 residues. V lost 6 bases to trimming and J lost 3 bases, with 8 bases between them. Looked up from germline, CDR1 is SQVTM and CDR2 is ANQGSEA. DNA of the CDR3: TGCAGCGTGGGCTCGTACACCGGGGAGCTGTTTTTT. This translates into CSVGSYTGELFF.

J is TRBJ2-7 and V is TRBV23-1, with D maybe TRBD1 (6 bases). TRBV23-1 is an ORF; its function is uncertain. The CDR3 totals 12 residues. The V gene lost 2 bases and the J gene lost 4 bases, with 6 bases spanning the gap. Written as DNA, the CDR3 is TGCGCCAGCAGTCAACAGGGGTACGAGCAGTACTTC. Its protein product is CASSQQGYEQYF.

The rearrangement links TRBV5-6 to TRBJ1-2; 10 bases agree with TRBD1. Germline assignment: CDR1 SGHDT and CDR2 YYEEEE. CDR3 length equals 15 residues. V gave up 3 bases and J gave up 7 bases; unmatched junction bases: 9. The chain's CDR3 is CASSSRRTGGVGYTF. The DNA for the CDR3 is TGTGCCAGCAGCTCGCGTAGGACAGGGGGAGTTGGCTACACCTTC.

The chain joins TRBV5-6 to TRBJ2-5; tentative D call: TRBD1 (5 bases). This CDR3 is built from 13 residues. V was cut by 3 bases and J by 1 base, with 7 bases left in between. Germline-derived CDR1 and CDR2 are SGHDT and YYEEEE. The CDR3, as DNA: TGTGCCAGCAGCTCAGGGTTCCAAGAGACCCAGTACTTC. Translation gives CASSSGFQETQYF. Full variable domain (rest looked up from reference TRBV5-6 and TRBJ2-5): DAGVTQSPTHLIKTRGQQVTLRCSPKSGHDTVSWYQQALGQGPQFIFQYYEEEERQRGNFPDRFSGHQFPNYSSELNVNALLLGDSALYLCASSSGFQETQYFGPGTRLLVL.

The CDR3 spells CASSLAMGSDYEQYF. The CDR3 nucleotides are TGCGCCAGCAGCTTGGCCATGGGGAGCGACTACGAGCAGTACTTC. The chain joins TRBV5-1 to TRBJ2-7, with TRBD2 as a possible D gene (5 bases). The length of the CDR3 is 15 residues. Between the trimmed V and J ends, which lost 0 bases and 3 bases, there was a span of 13 bases. The germline V gene has CDR1 SGHRS and CDR2 YFSETQ.

The genes are TRBV28 and TRBJ2-7, with D possibly being TRBD1 (6 bases). V lost 5 bases, J lost 1 base, and 15 bases lay in between. Germline values: CDR1 MDHEN, CDR2 SYDVKM. This CDR3 comprises 15 residues. The CDR3 DNA sequence: TGTGCCAGCAGTGAGAACGGGACACCATCCTACGAGCAGTACTTC. Amino acids: CASSENGTPSYEQYF.

This clone was counted between two and nine times. The chain employs TRBV7-8 and TRBJ2-2, with 8 bases that match TRBD2. Germline V gene lookup returns CDR1 SGHVS and CDR2 FQNEAQ. The CDR3 loop spans 15 amino acids. V lost 5 bases, J lost 3 bases, and 5 bases stayed unmatched. CDR3 DNA: TGTGCCAGCAGCCCAATAGCGGGGTACACCGGGGAGCTGTTTTTT. Translation gives CASSPIAGYTGELFF. The variable domain in full, with the rest retrieved from reference TRBV7-8 and TRBJ2-2, is GAGVSQSPRYKVAKRGQDVALRCDPISGHVSLFWYQQALGQGPEFLTYFQNEAQLDKSGLPSDRFFAERPEGSVSTLKIQRTQQEDSAVYLCASSPIAGYTGELFFGEGSRLTVL.

The rearrangement joins TRBV7-9 to TRBJ1-4; TRBD1 matches at 11 bases. Germline assignment: CDR1 SEHNR and CDR2 FQNEAQ (reference sequence). This CDR3 contains 15 residues. Germline trimming cut 4 bases from V and 2 bases from J; bases unmatched to any gene: 0. The CDR3 protein is CASSWTGGTNEKLFF. CDR3 in DNA: TGTGCCAGCAGCTGGACAGGGGGCACTAATGAAAAACTGTTTTTT.

The J gene is TRBJ2-1, the V gene TRBV27; D may be TRBD2 (5 bases). This CDR3 comprises 13 residues. Germline loops: CDR1 MNHEY, CDR2 SMNVEV (reference sequence). V was clipped by 5 bases and J by 10 bases, with 15 bases between them. The CDR3 here is CASSLRTDSEQFF. The DNA of the CDR3 is TGTGCCAGCAGTCTCCGGACGGACTCCGAGCAGTTCTTC.

The V and J genes are TRBV28 and TRBJ2-5; weak D call: TRBD1 (6 bases). V lost 5 bases, J lost 3 bases, and 7 bases lay in between. Germline V gene sequence: CDR1 MDHEN, CDR2 SYDVKM. The CDR3 runs 12 residues. As DNA, the CDR3 is TGTGCCAGCAGTCCAGGGGAAGAGACCCAGTACTTC. It specifies CASSPGEETQYF.

This rearrangement joins TRBV28 to TRBJ1-5; D uncertain. Germline CDR1 is MDHEN and CDR2 is SYDVKM. The CDR3 runs to 12 residues. Between the trimmed V and J ends, which lost 5 bases and 4 bases, there was a span of 6 bases. The CDR3 nucleotides read TGTGCCAGCAGTCCCTTTAATCAGCCCCAGCATTTT. It yields the protein CASSPFNQPQHF.

This clone was recorded only once. The chain couples TRBV6-6 to TRBJ2-1, with a tentative D call TRBD1 (8 bases). Germline CDR1 and CDR2: MNHNY and SVGAGI (reference sequence). The CDR3 extends over 13 amino acids. Trimming took 9 bases from V and 2 from J, leaving 11 bases between them. The DNA of the CDR3 is TGTGCCAGTACAGGGGGGGCCTACAATGAGCAGTTCTTC. Translation: CASTGGAYNEQFF.

The J gene is TRBJ1-2, the V gene TRBV6-4; no firm D call. This CDR3 is 13 amino acids long. The germline CDR1 and CDR2 sequences are MRHNA and SNTAGT. V was clipped by 4 bases and J by 8 bases, with 14 bases between them. The CDR3 coding sequence is TGTGCCAGCAGTGCCAGCCGCGCGGCGGGCTACACCTTC. Translating it yields CASSASRAAGYTF.